The 23 T cell receptor beta chains reported below all come from one sample, sequenced in a study of blood T cell repertoires in COVID-19. Clones were sequenced by immunoSEQ multiplex PCR, and TCRdb holds only the in-frame ones, with some missing. This sample has around 500,000 clones, with 88% found just once. The sample taken for sequencing was PBMCs or T cells enriched from blood (not recorded which). The source of these receptors is a woman aged 40 to 50 who had recovered from COVID-19.

The gene calls are TRBV4-1 and TRBJ2-3; D perhaps matches TRBD2 (5 bases). The CDR3 has 15 residues. Germline V CDR1 and CDR2: MGHRA, YSYEKL. Deletions cut 4 bases from V and 2 bases from J, with 13 bases between. The CDR3 is CASSPRGVDTDTQYF. CDR3 nucleotides: TGCGCCAGCAGCCCCCGGGGTGTGGACACAGATACGCAGTATTTT.

The J gene is TRBJ2-1, the V gene TRBV2; the match to TRBD2 covers 12 bases. Germline CDR1 SNHLY, CDR2 FYNNEI. The CDR3 sequence is 17 residues long. Trimming removed 4 bases from V and 8 bases from J; junction bases left unmatched: 12. CDR3 region: CASSGSPTSGSADEQFF. As DNA, the CDR3 is TGTGCCAGCAGTGGATCTCCGACTAGCGGGAGCGCGGATGAGCAGTTCTTC.

V usage is TRBV4-1 and J usage is TRBJ2-4, with 14 nucleotides matching TRBD2. Germline CDR1 reads MGHRA; CDR2 reads YSYEKL. The J segment lost 1 base and the V segment lost 3 bases, leaving 8 bases of the junction unmatched. The CDR3 has 19 amino acids. The CDR3 loop is CASSQPRLAGGRAKNIQYF. DNA of the CDR3: TGCGCCAGCAGCCAGCCGCGACTAGCGGGAGGGCGGGCCAAAAACATTCAGTACTTC.

The CDR3 loop reads CASSMEGEKERYF. The CDR3 DNA is TGTGCCAGCAGCATGGAGGGCGAGAAAGAGCGGTACTTC. V is TRBV3-1 (or the pseudogene TRBV3-2) and J is TRBJ2-5; TRBD2 is a possible D gene (6 bases). The CDR3 is 13 residues long. V was clipped by 5 bases and J by 13 bases, with 20 bases between them. CDR1 and CDR2 from the germline V gene are LGHDT and YNNKEL (reference sequence).

The chain links TRBV6-5 to TRBJ1-2, with D possibly TRBD1 on 5 matching bases. V lost 5 bases and J lost 6, with 16 bases in between. Germline-derived CDR1 and CDR2 are MNHEY and SVGAGI. This CDR3 is built from 14 residues. This CDR3 is CASSQHAGRDGYTF. CDR3 coding DNA: TGTGCCAGCAGTCAACACGCAGGGAGGGATGGCTACACCTTC.

The gene calls are TRBV6-2 or TRBV6-3 and TRBJ2-5; 9 positions match TRBD2. CDR1 is MNHEY, CDR2 SVGEGT, per germline. There are 15 residues in the CDR3. V lost 4 bases and J lost 5; bases outside the gene matches: 8. CDR3 protein: CASSFLAGDVETQYF. Here the CDR3 DNA reads TGTGCCAGCAGTTTTTTAGCGGGAGATGTTGAGACCCAGTACTTC.

The chain recombines TRBV4-3 with TRBJ2-3; D unclear. Trimming stripped 4 bases from V and 0 bases from J, with 11 bases between. Germline V gene data show CDR1 as LGHNA and CDR2 as YSLEER. The CDR3 loop spans 15 amino acids. The CDR3 coding sequence is TGCGCCAGCAGCCCCATCTACCCTAGCACAGATACGCAGTATTTT. This encodes CASSPIYPSTDTQYF.

CDR3 nucleotide sequence: TGTGCCAGCAGCTTCGGGGGGCAGGGCCTCGGGGAGACCCAGTACTTC. Amino acids: CASSFGGQGLGETQYF. The chain uses TRBV7-7 and TRBJ2-5; weak D call: TRBD2 (7 bases). The V gene's germline CDR1 is SSHAT and CDR2 FNYEAQ (reference sequence). V was cut by 3 bases and J by 5 bases, with 19 bases left in between. CDR3 length: 16 amino acids.

The gene calls are TRBV6-2 or TRBV6-3 and TRBJ2-2; TRBD2 matches at 7 bases. V shed 7 bases and J 5 bases; nucleotides not matched to a gene: 7. The CDR3 runs to 14 residues. CDR1 is MNHEY and CDR2 is SVGEGT in the germline V gene. The CDR3 nucleotides read TGTGCCAGCACCCCCTGGGGGGGGACCGGGGAGCTGTTTTTT. It encodes CASTPWGGTGELFF.

The chain carries TRBV6-2 or TRBV6-3 and TRBJ2-7, with D perhaps matching TRBD2 (6 bases). Germline CDR1 reads MNHEY; CDR2 reads SVGEGT. The V gene lost 4 bases and the J gene lost 1 base, with 20 bases spanning the gap. CDR3 size: 17 residues. CDR3 nucleotide sequence: TGTGCCAGCAGTTCTCTGAACCCCCGGGACTCTTCCTACGAGCAGTACTTC. This sequence encodes CASSSLNPRDSSYEQYF.

The V and J genes are TRBV6-2 or TRBV6-3 and TRBJ1-5, with D unresolved. V lost 5 bases and J lost 7, with 9 bases in between. CDR1 and CDR2 from the germline V gene are MNHEY and SVGEGT. CDR3 length: 12 amino acids. The CDR3 is CASSPRGQPQHF. Here the CDR3 DNA reads TGTGCCAGCAGTCCCAGAGGCCAGCCCCAGCATTTT.

The chain carries TRBV30 and TRBJ2-5, with a weak D call TRBD1 (5 bases). Deletions cut 4 bases from V and 4 bases from J, with 16 bases between. CDR1 and CDR2 from the germline V gene are GTSNPN and SVGIG (reference sequence). CDR3 length: 14 residues. In nucleotides, the CDR3 is TGTGCCTGGAAGAGAGCAGGGTCCGGAGAGACCCAGTACTTC. Encoded protein: CAWKRAGSGETQYF.

For the CDR3, the DNA is TGTGCCAGCATGCAGGGGAATCAGCCCCAGCATTTT. Amino acid sequence: CASMQGNQPQHF. V and J are TRBV6-1 and TRBJ1-5; possible D gene TRBD1, 6 bases. The germline gives CDR1 MNHNS, CDR2 SASEGT. This CDR3 contains 12 residues. The V end lost 7 bases, the J end lost 4 bases, and 8 bases lay between the germline ends.

The V and J genes are TRBV5-4 and TRBJ2-7, with D perhaps TRBD1 (6 bases). CDR1 SGHNT and CDR2 YYREEE come from the germline V gene (reference sequence). The V and J ends lost 0 bases and 6 bases respectively, with 13 bases between them. This CDR3 is built from 14 residues. DNA for the CDR3: TGTGCCAGCAGCTTGGCCTGGGGGCGAAGCGAGCAGTACTTC. Encoded protein: CASSLAWGRSEQYF.

This chain links TRBV7-2 with TRBJ2-4; D perhaps matches TRBD1 (6 bases). The CDR3 contains 16 residues. Looked up from germline, CDR1 is SGHTA and CDR2 is FQGNSA. Trimming cost V 5 bases and J 8 bases, with 22 bases left between them. The CDR3 sequence: CASSGQTRPGVDIQYF. For the CDR3, the DNA is TGTGCCAGCAGCGGACAGACGCGGCCAGGGGTGGACATTCAGTACTTC.

The V and J genes are TRBV18 and TRBJ2-5, with D unresolved. This CDR3 has 12 residues. CDR1 KGHSH and CDR2 LQKENI come from the germline V gene. V lost 3 bases and J lost 4, with 6 bases in between. The CDR3 bases are TGTGCCAGCTCACCGTTCAGAGAGACCCAGTACTTC. It translates to CASSPFRETQYF. The full variable domain, rest sourced from reference TRBV18 and TRBJ2-5, is NAGVMQNPRHLVRRRGQEARLRCSPMKGHSHVYWYRQLPEEGLKFMVYLQKENIIDESGMPKERFSAEFPKEGPSILRIQQVVRGDSAAYFCASSPFRETQYFGPGTRLLVL.

The rearrangement uses TRBV21-1 and TRBJ2-7; TRBD2, the D gene given by the table, was not confirmed from the DNA. TRBV21-1 is flagged as a pseudogene. The CDR3 has 15 amino acids. The CDR3 sequence: CASSNGGSPSYEQYF. In DNA, the CDR3 is TGTGCCAGCAGCAACGGCGGGAGCCCCTCCTACGAGCAGTACTTC.

V is TRBV6-2 or TRBV6-3 and J is TRBJ1-5; no reliable D call. Germline CDR1 reads MNHEY; CDR2 reads SVGEGT. The CDR3 covers 16 residues. V shed 2 bases and J shed 2 bases, with 13 bases lying between them. The CDR3 protein is CASSYVGRTGNQPQHF. CDR3 nucleotides: TGTGCCAGCAGTTACGTGGGGAGGACCGGCAATCAGCCCCAGCATTTT.

As DNA, the CDR3 is TGCGCCAGCAGCTTGTCGCAGGACAACAATGAGCAGTTCTTC. Its translation is CASSLSQDNNEQFF. The gene calls are TRBV5-1 and TRBJ2-1, with D maybe TRBD1 (5 bases). The CDR3 length is 14 residues. V was trimmed by 1 base and J by 5 bases, leaving 10 bases between them. The V gene's germline CDR1 is SGHRS and CDR2 YFSETQ. Filled out from reference TRBV5-1 and TRBJ2-1, the complete variable domain reads KAGVTQTPRYLIKTRGQQVTLSCSPISGHRSVSWYQQTPGQGLQFLFEYFSETQRNKGNFPGRFSGRQFSNSRSEMNVSTLELGDSALYLCASSLSQDNNEQFFGPGTRLTVL.

The chain uses TRBV27 and TRBJ2-5; 7 nucleotides align to TRBD1. The CDR3 runs to 16 residues. V shed 2 bases, J shed 2 bases, and the junction held 8 bases outside the gene matches. Germline CDR1 MNHEY, CDR2 SMNVEV (reference sequence). The chain's CDR3 is CASSLDSGGIQETQYF. CDR3 sequence (DNA): TGTGCCAGCAGTTTAGATTCAGGGGGAATTCAAGAGACCCAGTACTTC.

This clone was detected a few times. At one end the junction does not follow the germline gene, possibly because of a read error. The rearrangement joins TRBV7-9 to TRBJ2-7, with D perhaps TRBD2 (5 bases). Germline V gene data show CDR1 as SEHNR and CDR2 as FQNEAQ (reference sequence). The CDR3 runs 12 residues. The CDR3 DNA reads TGTGCCAGCAGCCTAGCCCACTACGAGCAGTACTTC. Translated, it gives CASSLAHYEQYF.

This chain uses TRBV7-9 with TRBJ1-2; TRBD1 matches at 12 bases. Losses at the gene ends were 4 bases for V and 7 bases for J; bases not matched to a gene: 4. The CDR3 runs 14 residues. The germline V gene encodes CDR1 SEHNR and CDR2 FQNEAQ (reference sequence). The CDR3 protein is CASSWDRGRGGYTF. CDR3 coding DNA: TGTGCCAGCAGCTGGGACAGGGGGCGCGGTGGCTACACCTTC.

The rearrangement joins TRBV5-1 to TRBJ2-7; 7 bases are a match to TRBD1. Germline CDR1 reads SGHRS; CDR2 reads YFSETQ. This CDR3 is 14 amino acids long. The V and J ends lost 2 bases and 6 bases, in that order; junction bases with no gene match: 8. CDR3 bases: TGCGCCAGCAGCTTCGTAACAGGGGCTTCCGAGCAGTACTTC. It encodes CASSFVTGASEQYF.